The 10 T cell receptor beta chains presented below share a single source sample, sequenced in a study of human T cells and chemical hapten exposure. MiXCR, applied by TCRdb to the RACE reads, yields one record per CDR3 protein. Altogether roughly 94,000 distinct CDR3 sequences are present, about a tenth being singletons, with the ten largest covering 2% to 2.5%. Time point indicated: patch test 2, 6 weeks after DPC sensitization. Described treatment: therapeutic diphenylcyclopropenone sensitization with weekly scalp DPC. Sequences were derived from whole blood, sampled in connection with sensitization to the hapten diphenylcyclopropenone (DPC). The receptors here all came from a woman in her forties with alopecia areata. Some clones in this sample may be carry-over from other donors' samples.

CDR3 amino acids: CASSLGSVNEQFF. For the CDR3, the DNA is TGTGCCAGCAGTTTAGGAAGTGTAAATGAGCAGTTCTTC. The chain links TRBV12-3 or TRBV12-4 to TRBJ2-1, with D unresolved. This CDR3 comprises 13 residues. V was clipped by 1 base and J by 7 bases, with 8 bases between them.

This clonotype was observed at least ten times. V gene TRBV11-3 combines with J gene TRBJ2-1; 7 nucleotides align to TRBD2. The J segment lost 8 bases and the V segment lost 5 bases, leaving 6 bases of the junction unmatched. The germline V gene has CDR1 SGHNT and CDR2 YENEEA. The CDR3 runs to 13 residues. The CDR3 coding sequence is TGTGCCAGCAGCCCCGGCGGGAGATATGAGCAGTTCTTC. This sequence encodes CASSPGGRYEQFF.

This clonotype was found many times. The chain's CDR3 is CASSPRPPPYREIFTDTQYF. CDR3 nucleotides: TGCGCCAGCAGCCCTCGACCGCCGCCTTACAGGGAAATTTTTACAGATACGCAGTATTTT. The V gene is TRBV23-1, the J gene TRBJ2-3, with D perhaps TRBD1 (6 bases). TRBV23-1 is annotated as an ORF whose role is uncertain. CDR3 length: 20 residues. V was trimmed by 6 bases and J by 3 bases, leaving 31 bases between them.

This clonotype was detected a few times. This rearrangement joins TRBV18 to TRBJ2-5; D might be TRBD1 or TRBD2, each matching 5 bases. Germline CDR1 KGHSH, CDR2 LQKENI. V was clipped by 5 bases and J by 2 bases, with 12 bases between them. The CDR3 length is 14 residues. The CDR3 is CASSYTGQQETQYF. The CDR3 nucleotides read TGTGCCAGCTCATACACGGGGCAGCAAGAGACCCAGTACTTC.

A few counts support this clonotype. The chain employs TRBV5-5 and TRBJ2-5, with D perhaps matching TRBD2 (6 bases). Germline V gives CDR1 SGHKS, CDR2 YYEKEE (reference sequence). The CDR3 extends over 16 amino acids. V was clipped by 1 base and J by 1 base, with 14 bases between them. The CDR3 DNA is TGTGCCAGCAGCTTGTTGCGGGGAGGAGGCCAAGAGACCCAGTACTTC. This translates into CASSLLRGGGQETQYF.

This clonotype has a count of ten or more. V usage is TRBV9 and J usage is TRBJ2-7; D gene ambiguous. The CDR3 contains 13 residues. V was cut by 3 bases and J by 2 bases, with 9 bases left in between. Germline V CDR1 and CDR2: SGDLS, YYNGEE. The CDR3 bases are TGTGCCAGCAGCGGAAGCGTCCCCTACGAGCAGTACTTC. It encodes CASSGSVPYEQYF.

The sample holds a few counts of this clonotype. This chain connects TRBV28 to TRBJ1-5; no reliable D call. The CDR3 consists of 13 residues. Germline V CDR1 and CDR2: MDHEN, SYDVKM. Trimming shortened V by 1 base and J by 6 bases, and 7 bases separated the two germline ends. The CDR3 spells CASSLLGFQPQHF. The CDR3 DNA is TGTGCCAGCAGTTTATTGGGGTTTCAGCCCCAGCATTTT.

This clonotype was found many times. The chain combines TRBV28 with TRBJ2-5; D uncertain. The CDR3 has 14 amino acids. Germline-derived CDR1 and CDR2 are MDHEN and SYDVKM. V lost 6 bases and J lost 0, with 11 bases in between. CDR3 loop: CASSQFRDQETQYF. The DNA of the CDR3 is TGTGCCAGCAGCCAGTTTAGGGACCAAGAGACCCAGTACTTC.

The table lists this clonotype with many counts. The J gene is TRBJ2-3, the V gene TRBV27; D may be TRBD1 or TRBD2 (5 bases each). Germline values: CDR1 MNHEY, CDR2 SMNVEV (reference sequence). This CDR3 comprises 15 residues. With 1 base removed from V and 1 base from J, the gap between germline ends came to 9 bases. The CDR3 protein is CASSLLTGRTDTQYF. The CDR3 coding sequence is TGTGCCAGCAGTTTATTGACGGGACGCACAGATACGCAGTATTTT.

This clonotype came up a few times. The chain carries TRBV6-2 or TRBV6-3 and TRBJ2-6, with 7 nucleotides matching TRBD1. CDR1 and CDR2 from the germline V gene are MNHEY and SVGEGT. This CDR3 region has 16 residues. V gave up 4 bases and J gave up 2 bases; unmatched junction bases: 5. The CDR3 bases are TGTGCCAGCAGTTTCGACAGGGTAGCTGGGGCCAACGTCCTGACTTTC. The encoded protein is CASSFDRVAGANVLTF.